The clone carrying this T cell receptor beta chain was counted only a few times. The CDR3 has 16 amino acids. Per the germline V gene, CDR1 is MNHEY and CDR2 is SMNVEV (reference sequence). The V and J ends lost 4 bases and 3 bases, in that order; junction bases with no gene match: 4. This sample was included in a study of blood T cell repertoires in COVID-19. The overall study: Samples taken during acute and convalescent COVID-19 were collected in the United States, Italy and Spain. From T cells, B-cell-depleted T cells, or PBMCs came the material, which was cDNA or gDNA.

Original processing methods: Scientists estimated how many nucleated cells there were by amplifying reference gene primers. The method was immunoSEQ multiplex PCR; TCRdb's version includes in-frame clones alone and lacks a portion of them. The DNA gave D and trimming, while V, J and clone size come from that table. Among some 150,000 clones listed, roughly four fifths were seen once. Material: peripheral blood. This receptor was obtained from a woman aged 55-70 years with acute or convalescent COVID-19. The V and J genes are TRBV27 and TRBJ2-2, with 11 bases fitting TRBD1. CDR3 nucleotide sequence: TGTGCCAGCAGTTCAGGGACAGGGGGAGACACCGGGGAGCTGTTTTTT. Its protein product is CASSSGTGGDTGELFF.